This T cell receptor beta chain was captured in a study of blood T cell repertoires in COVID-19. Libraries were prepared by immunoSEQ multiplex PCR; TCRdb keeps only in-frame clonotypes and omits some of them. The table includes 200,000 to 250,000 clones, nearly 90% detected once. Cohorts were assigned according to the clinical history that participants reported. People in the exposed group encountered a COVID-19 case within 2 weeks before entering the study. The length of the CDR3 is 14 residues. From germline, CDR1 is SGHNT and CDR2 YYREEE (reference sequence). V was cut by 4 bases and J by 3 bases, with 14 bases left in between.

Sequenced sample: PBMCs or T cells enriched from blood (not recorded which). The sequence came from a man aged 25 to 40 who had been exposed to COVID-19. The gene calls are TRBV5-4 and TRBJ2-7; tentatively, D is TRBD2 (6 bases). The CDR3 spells CASSPGTGGYEQYF. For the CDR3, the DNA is TGTGCCAGCAGCCCCGGGACTGGGGGCTACGAGCAGTACTTC.